The 32 T cell receptor beta chains presented below share a single source sample, sequenced in a study of T-cell reconstitution after alpha-beta-depleted transplantation in children. Unique molecular identifiers were used in preparing the TCRbeta library. In TCRdb, the PCR reads were re-called with MiXCR into one record per CDR3 protein. The table lists about 600,000 distinct CDR3 sequences, 10% to 15% of them singletons. The sample consisted of PBMCs, mostly from graft donor cells, taken 360 days after TCRalphabeta/CD19-depleted stem cell transplant. The origin of the receptors is a male patient between 5 and 17 years old who had a stem cell transplant for acute myeloid leukemia, so the T cells may come from the graft donor.

There are a few counts of this clonotype. This chain connects TRBV6-5 to TRBJ2-1; D remains unclear. Germline CDR1 and CDR2: MNHEY and SVGAGI. V was clipped by 4 bases and J by 11 bases, with 21 bases between them. The length of the CDR3 is 15 residues. The CDR3, as DNA: TGTGCCAGCAGTTTCCCGGGTCCACGGACGTATAAGCAGTTCTTC. Translation gives CASSFPGPRTYKQFF.

In this sample, this clonotype turned up a few times. The chain recombines TRBV28 with TRBJ2-7; 9 bases match TRBD1. The CDR3 spans 15 residues. CDR1 MDHEN and CDR2 SYDVKM come from the germline V gene. With 8 bases clipped from V and 4 bases from J, the junction kept 12 bases outside the gene matches. The CDR3 region is CASFWDREGKYEQYF. In DNA, the CDR3 is TGTGCCAGCTTTTGGGACAGGGAAGGAAAATACGAGCAGTACTTC.

The V call is TRBV20-1, the J call TRBJ2-7, with D perhaps being TRBD1 or TRBD2 (6 bases each). Germline V CDR1 and CDR2: DFQATT, SNEGSKA (reference sequence). The CDR3 sequence is 14 residues long. V was shortened by 5 bases and J by 2 bases, with 16 bases between the two germline ends. The CDR3 DNA sequence: TGCAGTGCTCCCCCTCATAGGGGGGCCTACGAGCAGTACTTC. Its translation is CSAPPHRGAYEQYF.

In this sample, this clonotype turned up a few times. This sequence joins TRBV12-3 or TRBV12-4 and TRBJ2-1, with D unclear. The CDR3 is 15 amino acids. With 6 bases removed from V and 4 bases from J, the gap between germline ends came to 16 bases. CDR3 residues: CASSTRAARYNEQFF. For the CDR3, the DNA is TGTGCCAGCAGCACACGGGCGGCTAGGTACAATGAGCAGTTCTTC.

The chain carries TRBV20-1 and TRBJ2-7; 11 nucleotides align to TRBD2. The germline CDR1 and CDR2 sequences are DFQATT and SNEGSKA (reference sequence). J gave up 1 base and V 7 bases, and 6 bases lay outside the gene matches. The length of the CDR3 is 14 residues. CDR3 DNA sequence: TGCAGTGGGGGGGGACTAGCGGATTCCTACGAGCAGTACTTC. Translated: CSGGGLADSYEQYF.

The chain carries TRBV4-3 and TRBJ2-5, with 9 nucleotides matching TRBD2. V trimming: 0 bases; J trimming: 5 bases; junction bases outside the gene matches: 10. The CDR3 totals 17 residues. Looked up from germline, CDR1 is LGHNA and CDR2 is YSLEER. The chain's CDR3 is CASSQEIAGGPGETQYF. CDR3 coding DNA: TGCGCCAGCAGCCAAGAAATTGCGGGAGGGCCAGGGGAGACCCAGTACTTC.

This clonotype came up many times. The chain couples TRBV5-1 to TRBJ2-7; D may correspond to TRBD1 or TRBD2 (5 bases each). Germline values: CDR1 SGHRS, CDR2 YFSETQ. Between the trimmed V and J ends, which lost 5 bases and 3 bases, there was a span of 15 bases. The CDR3 totals 14 residues. Here the CDR3 reads CASRPGTLNYEQYF. The DNA for the CDR3 is TGCGCCAGCAGGCCCGGGACGCTTAACTACGAGCAGTACTTC. Filled out from reference TRBV5-1 and TRBJ2-7, the complete variable domain reads KAGVTQTPRYLIKTRGQQVTLSCSPISGHRSVSWYQQTPGQGLQFLFEYFSETQRNKGNFPGRFSGRQFSNSRSEMNVSTLELGDSALYLCASRPGTLNYEQYFGPGTRLTVT.

V is TRBV6-1 and J is TRBJ2-7; D is possibly TRBD1 or TRBD2 (6 bases each). The germline gives CDR1 MNHNS, CDR2 SASEGT. The CDR3 sequence is 12 residues long. The ends were cut back, 11 bases at V and 5 bases at J, with 16 bases in the middle. CDR3 sequence: CAGGPQGNEQYF. The CDR3 nucleotides read TGTGCCGGAGGGCCTCAGGGGAACGAGCAGTACTTC.

In this sample, this clonotype turned up many times. The J gene is TRBJ2-1, the V gene TRBV4-3; weak D call: TRBD2 (5 bases). V was trimmed by 3 bases and J by 9 bases, leaving 15 bases between them. The CDR3 is 14 amino acids. Germline assignment: CDR1 LGHNA and CDR2 YSLEER. The CDR3 nucleotides read TGCGCCAGCAGCCACGCCCCGGCTAGCAGTGAGCAGTTCTTC. It codes for CASSHAPASSEQFF.

This clonotype was seen a handful of times. The CDR3 region is CSASWSQSSYNEQFF. The CDR3 region has the DNA TGCAGTGCTAGCTGGTCTCAGAGCTCCTACAATGAGCAGTTCTTC. The V gene is TRBV20-1, the J gene TRBJ2-1; no firm D call. With 3 bases removed from V and 0 bases from J, the gap between germline ends came to 12 bases. CDR3 length: 15 residues. Germline CDR1 reads DFQATT; CDR2 reads SNEGSKA (reference sequence).

This clonotype turned up a few times. The genes are TRBV7-9 and TRBJ1-1; weak D call: TRBD1 (5 bases). The CDR3 extends over 15 amino acids. The V end was cut by 1 base, the J end by 6 bases, with 15 bases between. The germline V gene has CDR1 SEHNR and CDR2 FQNEAQ (reference sequence). The CDR3 spells CASSLDLGGAAEAFF. DNA of the CDR3: TGTGCCAGCAGCTTAGATTTGGGCGGGGCGGCTGAAGCTTTCTTT.

This clonotype turned up a few times. V and J are TRBV18 and TRBJ2-2; D gene uncertain. Trimming cost V 3 bases and J 3 bases, with 5 bases left between them. The CDR3 contains 13 residues. CDR1 is KGHSH and CDR2 is LQKENI in the germline V gene. The CDR3 sequence is CASSPKYTGELFF. CDR3 DNA: TGTGCCAGCTCACCGAAGTACACCGGGGAGCTGTTTTTT.

This clonotype came up once. The chain is built from TRBV25-1 and TRBJ1-2; no clear D. V lost 4 bases to trimming and J lost 2 bases, with 8 bases between them. The germline V gene encodes CDR1 MGHDK and CDR2 SYGVNS. The CDR3 totals 13 residues. The CDR3 spells CASSAGGNYGYTF. The CDR3 bases are TGTGCCAGCAGTGCAGGAGGAAACTATGGCTACACCTTC.

This clonotype was detected a few times. The chain employs TRBV20-1 and TRBJ1-4, with D hard to call. V was clipped by 5 bases and J by 5 bases, with 15 bases between them. The CDR3 spans 14 residues. Germline CDR1 DFQATT, CDR2 SNEGSKA (reference sequence). The chain's CDR3 is CSAVTTVGNEKLFF. CDR3 nucleotide sequence: TGCAGTGCTGTTACGACGGTGGGGAATGAAAAACTGTTTTTT.

This clonotype has a count of ten or more. V is TRBV27 and J is TRBJ2-3, with D possibly called TRBD1 or TRBD2 (5 bases each). The CDR3 spans 15 residues. Germline assignment: CDR1 MNHEY and CDR2 SMNVEV (reference sequence). The ends were cut back, 3 bases at V and 2 bases at J, with 12 bases in the middle. CDR3 DNA: TGTGCCAGCAGTTTGGGACGGGGACCCACAGATACGCAGTATTTT. It yields the protein CASSLGRGPTDTQYF.

This clonotype was seen a few times. The V and J genes are TRBV6-5 and TRBJ2-7; D is possibly TRBD2 (6 bases). The CDR3 contains 17 residues. From germline, CDR1 is MNHEY and CDR2 SVGAGI. The V end was cut by 0 bases, the J end by 3 bases, with 18 bases between. This chain's CDR3 is CASSYSDSGGPRYEQYF. CDR3 nucleotide sequence: TGTGCCAGCAGTTACTCCGACTCAGGAGGGCCCCGCTACGAGCAGTACTTC.

The table lists this clonotype with many counts. Possible read error: a much larger clone is one base away. V gene TRBV10-3 combines with J gene TRBJ2-1; TRBD1 matches 10 bases. The CDR3 loop spans 14 amino acids. Germline V gene sequence: CDR1 ENHRY, CDR2 SYGVKD. CDR3 sequence (DNA): TGTGCCATCACCGGGGACAGGGGCTACAAGGAGCAGTTCTTC. It is translated as CAITGDRGYKEQFF.

At least ten counts were recorded for this clonotype. The genes are TRBV11-3 and TRBJ2-2, with TRBD2 matching over 12 bases. The junction had 10 bases not matched to a gene; V was cut back by 1 base and J by 7 bases. The CDR3 extends over 18 amino acids. The germline V gene encodes CDR1 SGHNT and CDR2 YENEEA. CDR3 amino acids: CASSLGRLAGVLGGELFF. As DNA, the CDR3 is TGTGCCAGCAGCTTAGGGAGACTAGCGGGAGTTTTGGGCGGGGAGCTGTTTTTT.

The sample holds many counts of this clonotype. This chain connects TRBV29-1 to TRBJ2-3; 8 bases align to TRBD2. The CDR3 length is 14 residues. Trimming took 7 bases from V and 1 from J; bases not matched to a gene: 7. Germline V gene data show CDR1 as SQVTM and CDR2 as ANQGSEA. CDR3 residues: CSGLLAARTDTQYF. CDR3 bases: TGCAGCGGCCTACTAGCGGCCCGCACAGATACGCAGTATTTT.

This clonotype was recorded once. V gene TRBV25-1 combines with J gene TRBJ2-1; 8 nucleotides align to TRBD2. Germline loops: CDR1 MGHDK, CDR2 SYGVNS. J was trimmed by 6 bases and V by 0 bases; bases with no gene match: 7. This CDR3 has 16 residues. The CDR3 nucleotides read TGTGCCAGCAGTGAATACCGCGGGAGGTCCATCAATGAGCAGTTCTTC. Protein: CASSEYRGRSINEQFF.

At least ten counts were recorded for this clonotype. The genes are TRBV12-3 or TRBV12-4 and TRBJ1-1; D remains ambiguous. The ends were cut back, 1 base at V and 3 bases at J, with 0 bases in the middle. The CDR3 runs 11 residues. The CDR3 sequence: CASSLDTEAFF. The CDR3 DNA follows: TGTGCCAGCAGTTTAGACACTGAAGCTTTCTTT.

The chain couples TRBV7-2 to TRBJ2-3; D uncertain. Trimming removed 5 bases from V and 4 bases from J, with 13 bases in between. CDR1 and CDR2 (germline): SGHTA, FQGNSA. This CDR3 contains 14 residues. The CDR3 sequence: CASSPGRIADTQYF. The CDR3 DNA follows: TGTGCCAGCAGCCCCGGAAGAATAGCAGATACGCAGTATTTT.

This clonotype has just a few counts. The chain joins TRBV18 to TRBJ2-3; no firm D call. Trimming stripped 3 bases from V and 2 bases from J, with 18 bases between. This CDR3 is built from 17 residues. Germline V lookup: CDR1 KGHSH, CDR2 LQKENI. CDR3 DNA sequence: TGTGCCAGCTCACCTCTCCCCCGGCTTAGTGACACAGATACGCAGTATTTT. The encoded protein is CASSPLPRLSDTDTQYF. Combining the CDR3 with reference TRBV18 and TRBJ2-3 gives the whole variable domain NAGVMQNPRHLVRRRGQEARLRCSPMKGHSHVYWYRQLPEEGLKFMVYLQKENIIDESGMPKERFSAEFPKEGPSILRIQQVVRGDSAAYFCASSPLPRLSDTDTQYFGPGTRLTVL.

This clonotype was picked up a small number of times. The chain recombines TRBV14 with TRBJ2-1, with D tentatively TRBD1 (7 bases). The germline V gene encodes CDR1 SGHDN and CDR2 FVKESK. Trimming pared 3 bases from V and 8 bases from J, leaving 23 bases between. This CDR3 has 17 residues. CDR3 nucleotides: TGTGCCAGCAGCCAGAGACAGGGCTTTCTCGCTAGCGATGAGCAGTTCTTC. Encoded protein: CASSQRQGFLASDEQFF.

This clonotype has a handful of counts. The J gene is TRBJ2-2, the V gene TRBV18, with D unclear. This CDR3 comprises 15 residues. The V gene lost 1 base and the J gene lost 3 bases, with 9 bases spanning the gap. Germline CDR1 KGHSH, CDR2 LQKENI. CDR3 DNA: TGTGCCAGCTCACCACAAGCCCACCACACCGGGGAGCTGTTTTTT. Protein product: CASSPQAHHTGELFF.

This clonotype was seen at least ten times. V is TRBV28 and J is TRBJ2-1, with 8 nucleotides matching TRBD1. V lost 1 base and J lost 2; bases outside the gene matches: 7. CDR1 and CDR2 (germline): MDHEN, SYDVKM. The CDR3 sequence is 17 residues long. The CDR3 nucleotides are TGTGCCAGCAGTTTATTCCTCCGGGACAGGACCTACAATGAGCAGTTCTTC. It translates to CASSLFLRDRTYNEQFF.

Only a few counts were recorded for this clonotype. V usage is TRBV5-4 and J usage is TRBJ2-7, with 11 bases fitting TRBD1. The CDR3 spans 14 residues. The trim removed 0 bases at V and 9 bases at J, leaving 5 bases unmatched. Germline loops: CDR1 SGHNT, CDR2 YYREEE (reference sequence). In DNA, the CDR3 is TGTGCCAGCAGCTTGGCCCGGGGACAGGGGGTGCAGTACTTC. This sequence encodes CASSLARGQGVQYF.

This clonotype has only a few counts. This chain connects TRBV3-1 to TRBJ2-3, with 9 bases lining up with TRBD2. Germline values: CDR1 LGHDT, CDR2 YNNKEL (reference sequence). This CDR3 comprises 16 residues. Germline trimming cut 1 base from V and 5 bases from J; bases unmatched to any gene: 7. CDR3 sequence reads: CASSQVVSGSGDTQYF. For the CDR3, the DNA is TGTGCCAGCAGCCAAGTAGTTAGCGGGAGTGGAGATACGCAGTATTTT.

Only a few counts were recorded for this clonotype. The rearrangement joins TRBV7-9 to TRBJ1-5, with 9 positions matching TRBD1. This CDR3 is built from 20 residues. The germline V gene encodes CDR1 SEHNR and CDR2 FQNEAQ (reference sequence). The ends lost 1 base at V and 4 bases at J; junction bases unmatched: 17. CDR3 in amino acids: CASSLDRGDRVVDRNQPQHF. CDR3 coding DNA: TGTGCCAGCAGCTTAGACCGTGGGGACAGGGTGGTCGACCGGAATCAGCCCCAGCATTTT.

This clonotype was recorded many times. The chain joins TRBV5-1 to TRBJ2-3, with D uncertain. This CDR3 spans 12 amino acids. Deletions cut 4 bases from V and 4 bases from J, with 7 bases between. Looked up from germline, CDR1 is SGHRS and CDR2 is YFSETQ. The DNA of the CDR3 is TGCGCCAGCAGCGTCCCCGCAGATACGCAGTATTTT. Translation gives CASSVPADTQYF.

Only a few counts were recorded for this clonotype. The chain is built from TRBV2 and TRBJ2-7; D is possibly TRBD1 or TRBD2 (6 bases each). The CDR3 consists of 13 residues. Trimming cost V 8 bases and J 4 bases, with 15 bases left between them. Looked up from germline, CDR1 is SNHLY and CDR2 is FYNNEI. CDR3 nucleotides: TGTGCCAGCTGGCGGGACACCATGTACGAGCAGTACTTC. It yields the protein CASWRDTMYEQYF.

This clonotype was seen ten or more times. The CDR3 here is CSAQPSSYEQYF. As DNA, the CDR3 is TGCAGTGCTCAGCCAAGCTCCTACGAGCAGTACTTC. The V gene is TRBV20-1, the J gene TRBJ2-7, with D unresolved. This CDR3 spans 12 amino acids. V was pared by 5 bases and J by 0 bases, with 8 bases between. Germline V CDR1 and CDR2: DFQATT, SNEGSKA (reference sequence).